These T cell receptor beta chains were read from a single sample in a study of blood T cell repertoires in COVID-19. Using immunoSEQ multiplex PCR, the repertoire was profiled, and TCRdb retains in-frame clones only, with some absent. The sample contains roughly 340,000 clones, under 95% of which appear only once. The sample comprised peripheral blood. The receptors were gathered from a woman younger than 35 who had recovered from COVID-19. Each CDR3 is given with its conserved first and last residue. Fields, in order: clone size, CDR3 length, D gene, J gene, V gene, CDR3 protein, CDR3 DNA. D genes are given only for firm matches. Size values are once, few and many counts, or a class for expanded clones, and some rows have none.

NA | 16 | TRBD2 | TRBJ2-5 | TRBV19 | CASSIVLAVNQETQYF | TGTGCCAGTAGTATAGTACTAGCGGTGAACCAAGAGACCCAGTACTTC
few | 16 | NA | TRBJ1-5 | TRBV7-2 | CASSLGGGSGQRPQHF | TGTGCCAGCAGCTTAGGAGGAGGGTCTGGTCAACGGCCCCAGCATTTT
NA | 16 | TRBD2 | TRBJ2-1 | TRBV6-2/TRBV6-3 | CASSDLAGSRYNEQFF | TGTGCCAGCAGTGACCTAGCGGGTAGCCGCTACAATGAGCAGTTCTTC
NA | 21 | NA | TRBJ1-3 | TRBV2 | CASSVRGPRGGDSTSGNTIYF | TGTGCCAGCAGTGTCAGAGGCCCCAGAGGTGGAGACTCTACCTCTGGAAACACCATATATTTT
NA | 15 | TRBD1 | TRBJ2-3 | TRBV3-1/TRBV3-2 | CASSRGQGETDTQYF | TGTGCCAGCAGTCGTGGACAGGGTGAGACAGATACGCAGTATTTT
NA | 14 | NA | TRBJ1-1 | TRBV11-2 | CASTPGILNTEAFF | TGTGCCAGCACCCCCGGGATTTTGAACACTGAAGCTTTCTTT
NA | 16 | TRBD2 | TRBJ2-1 | TRBV18 | CASSPRLAGEFSEQFF | TGTGCCAGCTCACCACGACTAGCGGGAGAGTTCAGTGAGCAGTTCTTC
once | 18 | NA | TRBJ1-5 | TRBV6-6 | CASSPTRTDYLSNQPQHF | TGTGCCAGCAGTCCCACCCGGACGGACTATCTTAGCAATCAGCCCCAGCATTTT
NA | 16 | TRBD2 | TRBJ2-1 | TRBV25-1 | CASSGTSFRGSNEQFF | TGTGCCAGCAGTGGGACTAGCTTTCGGGGTTCCAATGAGCAGTTCTTC
NA | 14 | TRBD1 | TRBJ1-6 | TRBV27 | CATSGTAYNSPLHF | TGTGCCACCTCCGGGACAGCCTATAATTCACCCCTCCACTTT
NA | 12 | NA | TRBJ1-1 | TRBV7-9 | CASSLDITEAFF | TGTGCCAGCAGCTTAGACATCACTGAAGCTTTCTTT
NA | 12 | NA | TRBJ1-1 | TRBV7-6 | CASSGRNTEAFF | TGTGCCAGCAGCGGGAGGAACACTGAAGCTTTCTTT
NA | 15 | NA | TRBJ1-2 | TRBV4-3 | CASSQHGRSRGGYTF | TGCGCCAGCAGCCAACACGGAAGATCCCGCGGCGGCTACACCTTC
NA | 16 | TRBD2 | TRBJ2-5 | TRBV7-2 | CASRQTLAGQQETQYF | TGTGCCAGCAGGCAAACACTAGCGGGGCAACAAGAGACCCAGTACTTC
NA | 13 | NA | TRBJ1-5 | TRBV30 | CAWSVRRNQPQHF | TGTGCCTGGAGTGTACGGAGGAATCAGCCCCAGCATTTT
NA | 15 | TRBD2 | TRBJ2-1 | TRBV6-5 | CASSYIAGGPGEQFF | TGTGCCAGCAGTTATATAGCGGGAGGGCCGGGGGAGCAGTTCTTC
NA | 16 | TRBD1 | TRBJ2-3 | TRBV24-1 | CATSDLVQGSTDTQYF | TGTGCCACCAGTGATTTGGTACAGGGGAGCACAGATACGCAGTATTTT
NA | 15 | NA | TRBJ2-3 | TRBV4-3 | CASSQVAVITDTQYF | TGCGCCAGCAGCCAAGTGGCTGTTATCACAGATACGCAGTATTTT
NA | 15 | NA | TRBJ2-3 | TRBV4-3 | CASSQGTVLTDTQYF | TGCGCCAGCAGCCAAGGGACAGTCCTCACAGATACGCAGTATTTT
NA | 18 | NA | TRBJ1-6 | TRBV4-3 | CASSQSGAQGFYNSPLHF | TGCGCCAGCAGCCAATCTGGGGCCCAGGGATTCTATAATTCACCCCTCCACTTT
NA | 16 | NA | TRBJ1-5 | TRBV7-8 | CASSLLGGKGNQPQHF | TGTGCCAGCAGCTTACTAGGGGGTAAGGGCAATCAGCCCCAGCATTTT
few | 15 | TRBD1 | TRBJ1-6 | TRBV6-5 | CASTQAVGTGSPLHF | TGTGCCAGCACTCAGGCGGTCGGGACAGGTTCACCCCTCCACTTT
once | 17 | TRBD1 | TRBJ1-6 | TRBV9 | CASSGDSPYRRNSPLHF | TGTGCCAGCAGCGGGGACAGCCCCTATAGGAGGAATTCACCCCTCCACTTT
few | 16 | TRBD2 | TRBJ2-2 | TRBV7-9 | CASSRVTSGRRGELFF | TGTGCCAGCAGCCGGGTGACTAGCGGGAGACGAGGGGAGCTGTTTTTT
NA | 14 | NA | TRBJ1-1 | TRBV9 | CASSVAVGSTEAFF | TGTGCCAGCAGCGTAGCAGTCGGGAGCACTGAAGCTTTCTTT
NA | 12 | TRBD1 | TRBJ1-2 | TRBV19 | CASSRTGYGYTF | TGTGCCAGTAGTAGGACAGGATATGGCTACACCTTC
NA | 15 | TRBD1 | TRBJ1-2 | TRBV5-4 | CASSLMPQGADGYTF | TGTGCCAGCAGCTTGATGCCCCAGGGGGCGGATGGCTACACCTTC
NA | 15 | TRBD2 | TRBJ2-1 | TRBV5-1 | CASSLVAGGNNEQFF | TGCGCCAGCAGCTTGGTTGCGGGAGGCAACAATGAGCAGTTCTTC
NA | 16 | TRBD1 | TRBJ1-2 | TRBV18 | CASSPGMGQGGTGYTF | TGTGCCAGCTCACCAGGGATGGGACAGGGCGGTACTGGCTACACCTTC
NA | 13 | TRBD1 | TRBJ2-5 | TRBV4-3 | CASSQDRGETQYF | TGCGCCAGCAGCCAAGACAGGGGGGAGACCCAGTACTTC
NA | 11 | TRBD2 | TRBJ2-1 | TRBV20-1 | CSARGLAEQFF | TGCAGTGCTAGGGGACTAGCGGAGCAGTTCTTC
NA | 17 | NA | TRBJ1-1 | TRBV18 | CASSPGIGPRVGTEAFF | TGTGCCAGCTCACCAGGGATCGGACCCAGGGTGGGAACTGAAGCTTTCTTT
NA | 13 | NA | TRBJ1-5 | TRBV7-2 | CASSIQDDQPQHF | TGTGCCAGCAGCATACAGGACGATCAGCCCCAGCATTTT